These 3 T cell receptor beta chains came from one sample sequenced in a study of human T cells and chemical hapten exposure (dated by TCRdb to the early 2020s). Library preparation was by RACE. TCRdb shows the sequencer as NextSeq 500. The public reads were reprocessed in TCRdb via fastp at Q25 and MiXCR, keeping in-frame beta chains. Each CDR3 protein gets just one entry, which takes the most common genes and DNA from the rows behind it. Counted in this sample were approximately 160,000 distinct CDR3 sequences; roughly 25% of them appeared once. The top ten clones comprise about 2% of the sample. In light of the paper, this sample's time point label describes: patch test 3, about 24 weeks after DPC sensitization. The treatment or condition label of this sample denotes: therapeutic diphenylcyclopropenone sensitization with weekly scalp DPC. The starting material was whole blood, obtained in connection with sensitization to the hapten diphenylcyclopropenone (DPC). The source is a woman aged 18 to 35 with alopecia areata. Some clones in this sample may be carry-over from other donors' samples.

The CDR3 DNA follows: TGTGCCAGCAGTTCATGGTTGGGGGAGGCTTTCTTT. It codes for CASSSWLGEAFF. V is TRBV6-5 and J is TRBJ1-1; D is possibly TRBD1 (5 bases). CDR3 size: 12 residues. Trimming stripped 4 bases from V and 11 bases from J, with 14 bases between. CDR1 is MNHEY, CDR2 SVGAGI, per germline.

This clonotype was counted a few times. This sequence joins TRBV7-9 and TRBJ1-2, with D perhaps matching TRBD1 (5 bases). Germline CDR1 is SEHNR and CDR2 is FQNEAQ (reference sequence). V was pared by 1 base and J by 4 bases, with 10 bases between. The CDR3 sequence is 14 residues long. In nucleotides, the CDR3 is TGTGCCAGCAGCTTAGTCCGGGGCCTCTATGGCTACACCTTC. Translating it yields CASSLVRGLYGYTF.

This clonotype was counted only a few times. CDR3: CSVEGDRGANQPQHF. CDR3 bases: TGCAGCGTTGAAGGGGACAGGGGAGCGAATCAGCCCCAGCATTTT. The chain uses TRBV29-1 and TRBJ1-5, with 10 bases aligning to TRBD1. Germline loops: CDR1 SQVTM, CDR2 ANQGSEA. The CDR3 has 15 residues. V lost 1 base to trimming and J lost 4 bases; unmatched junction nucleotides: 4.